This T cell receptor beta chain was sequenced during a study of OX40 agonist ivuxolimab in advanced cancers. Study outcomes and limitations: At doses 0.1 to 3.0 mg/kg, CD4+ and CD8+ clones expanded.

Blood got drawn at baseline, again on cycle 4 day 1, and then on cycle 7 day 1. The CDR3 runs 16 residues. Germline CDR1 reads LNHDA; CDR2 reads SQIVND (reference sequence). Trimming removed 5 bases from V and 5 bases from J; junction bases left unmatched: 11. As to this clone: Its antigen is undetermined.

The data were produced by immunoSEQ multiplex PCR, yet TCRdb's version contains in-frame clones alone and is incomplete. The profile covers approximately 100,000 clones, with roughly 88% appearing a single time and 1.5% to 2% taken by the ten largest. Sequenced material: CD4+ or CD8+ T cells sorted from blood, taken in a trial of the OX40 agonist ivuxolimab. This TCR was sampled from an adult with an advanced solid tumor such as melanoma, head and neck, liver or kidney cancer. The chain couples TRBV19 to TRBJ1-2; 10 nucleotides line up with TRBD1. CDR3 in DNA: TGTGCCAGTAGTGGACCGGGACAGGGGCTCTTTTATGGCTACACCTTC. Protein product: CASSGPGQGLFYGYTF.